The 11 T cell receptor beta chains presented below share a single source sample, sequenced in a study of shared clonotypes between healthy human individuals. TCRdb's table, derived via immunoSEQ multiplex PCR, lists solely in-frame clones and lacks some. The table records some 2,400,000 clones, approximately 95% of them present only once. The sample was naive CD4+ T cells sorted from blood. Subset reported: CD45RA+ positively selected. These receptors were obtained from a man aged 18 to 30 in good health.

A remark on this clone: This specimen includes other DNA sequences encoding the same CDR3. The genes are TRBV6-5 and TRBJ2-1; a possible D gene is TRBD1 (5 bases). Looked up from germline, CDR1 is MNHEY and CDR2 is SVGAGI. Trimming pared 6 bases from V and 6 bases from J, leaving 6 bases between. The CDR3 runs 11 residues. This CDR3 is CASSQGNEQFF. The CDR3 DNA follows: TGTGCCAGCAGCCAGGGCAATGAGCAGTTCTTC.

This chain uses TRBV11-3 with TRBJ2-2; TRBD1 aligns across 9 bases. The CDR3 contains 14 residues. V lost 5 bases, J lost 8 bases, and 6 bases stayed unmatched. The germline CDR1 and CDR2 sequences are SGHNT and YENEEA. CDR3 residues: CASSPGQGGGELFF. The CDR3 DNA follows: TGTGCCAGCAGCCCGGGACAGGGAGGAGGGGAGCTGTTTTTT.

The gene calls are TRBV4-2 and TRBJ1-4; perhaps TRBD1 as D (5 bases). Trimming stripped 4 bases from V and 7 bases from J, with 19 bases between. This CDR3 has 16 residues. Germline V gives CDR1 LGHNA, CDR2 YNFKEQ. The CDR3 DNA is TGTGCCAGCAGCCTCCTCGCCCAAGGGGCGGGTGAAAAACTGTTTTTT. This sequence encodes CASSLLAQGAGEKLFF.

V and J are TRBV7-2 and TRBJ2-2, with D possibly TRBD1 on 6 matching bases. Trimming removed 5 bases at V and 8 bases at J, with 15 bases between. Germline CDR1 is SGHTA and CDR2 is FQGNSA. The CDR3 covers 14 residues. CDR3 nucleotide sequence: TGTGCCAGCAGCCCTGGGGGCTTAGGAGGGGAGCTGTTTTTT. This translates into CASSPGGLGGELFF.

The chain employs TRBV25-1 and TRBJ1-6; D is ambiguous. The CDR3 is 13 amino acids. The V end was cut by 5 bases, the J end by 13 bases, with 15 bases between. CDR1 MGHDK and CDR2 SYGVNS come from the germline V gene. The DNA for the CDR3 is TGTGCCAGCAGTTCCGACATCTTCGAGCCCCTCCACTTT. It specifies CASSSDIFEPLHF. The full variable domain, completed using reference TRBV25-1 and TRBJ1-6, is EADIYQTPRYLVIGTGKKITLECSQTMGHDKMYWYQQDPGMELHLIHYSYGVNSTEKGDLSSESTVSRIRTEHFPLTLESARPSHTSQYLCASSSDIFEPLHFGNGTRLTVT.

Notes on this clone: Other DNA sequences in the same sample also yield this CDR3. CDR3 region: CAWSGGGNQPQHF. DNA for the CDR3: TGTGCCTGGAGTGGCGGAGGCAATCAGCCCCAGCATTTT. The chain couples TRBV30 to TRBJ1-5; no definite D call. Germline lookup yields CDR1 GTSNPN and CDR2 SVGIG (reference sequence). V lost 1 base to trimming and J lost 2 bases, with 6 bases between them. The CDR3 contains 13 residues.

The V gene is TRBV5-1, the J gene TRBJ2-5; 12 bases are a match to TRBD2. Germline CDR1 SGHRS, CDR2 YFSETQ. The CDR3 sequence is 16 residues long. Germline trimming cut 4 bases from V and 5 bases from J; bases unmatched to any gene: 9. CDR3 amino acids: CASSRTSGVVLETQYF. The CDR3 DNA sequence: TGCGCCAGCAGCCGGACTAGCGGGGTTGTGTTGGAGACCCAGTACTTC.

This chain uses TRBV30 with TRBJ2-6, with a possible D match to TRBD1 (6 bases). V lost 4 bases and J lost 0, with 13 bases in between. The CDR3 has 16 residues. Per germline, CDR1 GTSNPN and CDR2 SVGIG (reference sequence). The CDR3 bases are TGTGCCTGGACCCAGGGGTGGTCCTCTGGGGCCAACGTCCTGACTTTC. It translates to CAWTQGWSSGANVLTF.

The count of this clone is one. The chain combines TRBV7-3 with TRBJ2-5, with D perhaps matching TRBD1 (5 bases). The germline CDR1 and CDR2 sequences are SGHTA and FQGTGA. The CDR3 covers 19 residues. V was trimmed by 1 base and J by 3 bases, leaving 24 bases between them. The CDR3, as DNA: TGTGCCAGCAGCTTAAGGCGACAGTTAGAATTGGGTCAAAAAGAGACCCAGTACTTC. Translation: CASSLRRQLELGQKETQYF.

The rearrangement links TRBV4-1 to TRBJ1-5, with TRBD1 identical over 7 bases. Germline V gene sequence: CDR1 MGHRA, CDR2 YSYEKL. CDR3 size: 16 residues. V dropped 4 bases and J dropped 4; count of bases not matched to a gene: 10. CDR3 loop: CASSPANRGLNQPQHF. Written as DNA, the CDR3 is TGCGCCAGCAGCCCCGCGAACAGGGGCCTTAATCAGCCCCAGCATTTT.

The genes are TRBV18 and TRBJ2-7; no firm D call. There are 11 residues in the CDR3. CDR1 KGHSH and CDR2 LQKENI come from the germline V gene. V lost 4 bases to trimming and J lost 6 bases, with 7 bases between them. CDR3 DNA sequence: TGTGCCAGCTCACGGTCTGGCGAGCAGTACTTC. Protein sequence: CASSRSGEQYF.